This TCR beta chain was captured in a study of blood T cells in healthy people across ages. Overall study findings and caveats: Older age went with lower TCR beta diversity per million T cells, in a roughly linear way. Diversity was estimated from one million T cells, and these estimates were considered underestimates. Any conclusive comparison of naive versus antigen-experienced cells was prevented by using unsorted PBMCs.

The second PCR ran roughly 7 to 11 cycles with a sample-barcoded 5' primer and J-beta primers. Unique molecular identifiers of 12 random nucleotides labeled each cDNA. MiXCR was run by TCRdb on the 5' RACE reads, yielding one entry per CDR3 protein. This repertoire shows approximately 1.5 million distinct CDR3 sequences, almost 35% found once; its top ten account for 10% to 12%. This clonotype was counted only a few times. Its cognate antigen is unknown. The germline gives CDR1 MGHRA, CDR2 YSYEKL. The ends were cut back, 4 bases at V and 8 bases at J, with 15 bases in the middle. The CDR3 covers 14 residues.

Sequencing was done on a sample of blood. The origin of this receptor is a woman aged 25-40 years in good health. The chain links TRBV4-1 to TRBJ2-1; the D is unclear. As DNA, the CDR3 is TGCGCCAGCAGCCCCCGGTTGAGAGCACATGAGCAGTTCTTC. Its protein is CASSPRLRAHEQFF.